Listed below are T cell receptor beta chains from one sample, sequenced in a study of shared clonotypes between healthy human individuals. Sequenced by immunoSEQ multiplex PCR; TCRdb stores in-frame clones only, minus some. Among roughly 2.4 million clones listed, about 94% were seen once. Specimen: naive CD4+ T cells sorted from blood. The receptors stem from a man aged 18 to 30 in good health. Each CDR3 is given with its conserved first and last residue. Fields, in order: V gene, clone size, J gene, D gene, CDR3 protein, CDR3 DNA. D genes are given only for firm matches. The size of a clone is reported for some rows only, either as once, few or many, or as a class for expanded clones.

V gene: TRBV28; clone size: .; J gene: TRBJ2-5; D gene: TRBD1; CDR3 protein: CASSSLPDRGETQYF; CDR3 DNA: TGTGCCAGCAGTTCCCTCCCGGACAGGGGGGAGACCCAGTACTTC
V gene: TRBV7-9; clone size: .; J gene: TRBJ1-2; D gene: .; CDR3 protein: CASSLAPLYGYTF; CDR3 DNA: TGTGCCAGCAGCTTAGCGCCACTCTATGGCTACACCTTC
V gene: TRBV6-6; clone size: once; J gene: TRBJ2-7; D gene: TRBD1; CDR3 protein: CASSSTGQGGREQYF; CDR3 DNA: TGTGCCAGCAGTTCCACGGGACAGGGAGGAAGGGAGCAGTACTTC
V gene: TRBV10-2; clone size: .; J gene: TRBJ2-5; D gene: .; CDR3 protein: CASSEQGGTQYF; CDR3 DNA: TGCGCCAGCAGTGAGCAAGGTGGGACCCAGTACTTC
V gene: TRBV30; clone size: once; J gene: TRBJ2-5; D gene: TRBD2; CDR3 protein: CAWSIAGAGETQYF; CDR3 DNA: TGTGCCTGGAGCATCGCGGGAGCCGGCGAGACCCAGTACTTC
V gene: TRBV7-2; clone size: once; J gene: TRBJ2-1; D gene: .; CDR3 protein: CASSLGSLGDNEQFF; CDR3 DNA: TGTGCCAGCAGCTTAGGGTCCCTGGGGGACAATGAGCAGTTCTTC
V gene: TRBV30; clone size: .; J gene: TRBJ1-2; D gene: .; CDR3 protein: CAWRPPDRSYGYTF; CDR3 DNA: TGTGCCTGGAGGCCCCCGGACCGAAGCTATGGCTACACCTTC
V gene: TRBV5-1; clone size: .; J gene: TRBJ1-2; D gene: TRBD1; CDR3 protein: CASSPGTGGGYTF; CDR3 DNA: TGCGCCAGCAGCCCGGGGACAGGGGGCGGCTACACCTTC
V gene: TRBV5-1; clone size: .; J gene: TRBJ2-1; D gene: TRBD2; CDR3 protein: CASRRTSGSNEQFF; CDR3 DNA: TGCGCCAGCAGGAGGACTAGCGGGAGCAATGAGCAGTTCTTC
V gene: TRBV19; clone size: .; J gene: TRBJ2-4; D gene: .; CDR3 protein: CASSIDTGNIQYF; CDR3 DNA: TGTGCCAGTAGTATAGACACCGGAAACATTCAGTACTTC
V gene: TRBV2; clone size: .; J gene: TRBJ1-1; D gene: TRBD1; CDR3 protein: CASLDRTNTEAFF; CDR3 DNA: TGTGCCAGCCTGGACAGGACGAACACTGAAGCTTTCTTT
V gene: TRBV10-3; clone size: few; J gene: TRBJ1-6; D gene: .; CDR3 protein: CAISESRNSPLHF; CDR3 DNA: TGTGCCATCAGTGAGTCGCGGAATTCACCCCTCCACTTT
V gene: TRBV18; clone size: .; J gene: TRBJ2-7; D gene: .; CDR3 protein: CASSRDRQYEQYF; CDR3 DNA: TGTGCCAGCTCACGGGACCGACAGTACGAGCAGTACTTC
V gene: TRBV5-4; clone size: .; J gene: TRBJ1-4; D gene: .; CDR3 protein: CASSRGVSTGEKLFF; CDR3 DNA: TGTGCCAGCAGTCGGGGTGTTTCTACTGGTGAAAAACTGTTTTTT
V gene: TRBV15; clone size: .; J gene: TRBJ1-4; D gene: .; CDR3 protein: CATSRQGTNEKLFF; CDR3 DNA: TGTGCCACCAGCAGACAGGGTACTAATGAAAAACTGTTTTTT
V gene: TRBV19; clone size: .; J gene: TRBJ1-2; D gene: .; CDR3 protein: CASHARTENYGYTF; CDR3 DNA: TGTGCCAGTCACGCCAGGACAGAGAACTATGGCTACACCTTC
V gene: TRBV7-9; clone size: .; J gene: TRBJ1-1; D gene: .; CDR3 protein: CASSRTDKGNTEAFF; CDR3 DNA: TGTGCCAGCAGCCGGACAGACAAGGGGAACACTGAAGCTTTCTTT
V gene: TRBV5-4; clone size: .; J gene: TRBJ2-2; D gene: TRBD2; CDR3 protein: CASSLSPGLAGTGELFF; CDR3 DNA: TGTGCCAGCAGCTTGTCCCCGGGACTAGCGGGCACCGGGGAGCTGTTTTTT
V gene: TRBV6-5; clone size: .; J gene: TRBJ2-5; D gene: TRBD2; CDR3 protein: CASGPLAGVGETQYF; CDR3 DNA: TGTGCCAGCGGGCCCCTAGCGGGAGTGGGTGAGACCCAGTACTTC
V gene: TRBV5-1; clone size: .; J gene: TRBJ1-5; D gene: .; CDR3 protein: CASFARGPYSNQPQHF; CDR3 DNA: TGCGCCAGCTTTGCCAGGGGCCCTTATAGCAATCAGCCCCAGCATTTT
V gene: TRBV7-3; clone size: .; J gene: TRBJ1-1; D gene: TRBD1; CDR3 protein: CASSSGTGQFGKITNTEAFF; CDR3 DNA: TGTGCCAGCAGCTCCGGGACAGGTCAATTCGGGAAAATTACGAACACTGAAGCTTTCTTT
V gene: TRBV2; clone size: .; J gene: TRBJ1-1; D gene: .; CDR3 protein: CASSGGGTQSRVNTEAFF; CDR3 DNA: TGTGCCAGCAGTGGAGGGGGGACACAGTCGAGGGTGAACACTGAAGCTTTCTTT
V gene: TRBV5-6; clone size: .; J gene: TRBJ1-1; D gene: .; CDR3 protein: CASSLKTAMGAFF; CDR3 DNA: TGTGCCAGCAGCTTGAAAACAGCAATGGGAGCTTTCTTT
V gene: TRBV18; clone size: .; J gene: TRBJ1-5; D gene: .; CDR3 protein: CASSKGDQPQHF; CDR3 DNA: TGTGCCAGCTCCAAGGGGGATCAGCCCCAGCATTTT
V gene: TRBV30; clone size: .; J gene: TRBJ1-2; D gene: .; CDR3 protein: CAWSWGEAVYGYTF; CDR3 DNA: TGTGCCTGGAGTTGGGGGGAGGCGGTCTATGGCTACACCTTC
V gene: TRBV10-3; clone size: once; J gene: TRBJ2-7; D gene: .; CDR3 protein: CATLQGNEQYF; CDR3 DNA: TGTGCCACCCTACAGGGTAACGAGCAGTACTTC
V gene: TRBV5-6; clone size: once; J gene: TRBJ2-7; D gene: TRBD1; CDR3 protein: CASSITGTDYEQYF; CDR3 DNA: TGTGCCAGCAGCATAACCGGGACAGATTACGAGCAGTACTTC
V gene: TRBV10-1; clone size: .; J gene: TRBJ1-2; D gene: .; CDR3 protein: CASPLLGPASNYGYTF; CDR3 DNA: TGCGCCAGCCCTCTTCTGGGCCCAGCATCTAACTATGGCTACACCTTC
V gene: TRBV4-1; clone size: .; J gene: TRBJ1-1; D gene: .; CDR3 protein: CASSLDHRETAEAFF; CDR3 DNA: TGCGCCAGCAGCCTTGATCACAGGGAGACGGCCGAAGCTTTCTTT
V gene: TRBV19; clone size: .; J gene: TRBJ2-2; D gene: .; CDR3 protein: CASSNPGAKTGELFF; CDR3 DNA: TGTGCCAGTAGTAACCCGGGGGCGAAGACCGGGGAGCTGTTTTTT
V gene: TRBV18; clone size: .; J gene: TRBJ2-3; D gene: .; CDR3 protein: CASSPPWGSSDTQYF; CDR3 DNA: TGTGCCAGCTCCCCCCCATGGGGGTCTTCAGATACGCAGTATTTT
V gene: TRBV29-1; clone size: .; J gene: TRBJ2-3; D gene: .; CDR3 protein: CSYGGPGTDTQYF; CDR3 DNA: TGCAGCTATGGAGGGCCGGGTACAGATACGCAGTATTTT
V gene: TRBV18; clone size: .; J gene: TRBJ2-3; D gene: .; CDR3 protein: CASSPGAEDTQYF; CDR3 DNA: TGTGCCAGCTCACCAGGAGCTGAAGATACGCAGTATTTT
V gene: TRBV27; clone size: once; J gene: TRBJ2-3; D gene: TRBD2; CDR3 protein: CASKRSSGSPDTQYF; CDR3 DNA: TGTGCCAGCAAGAGGAGTAGCGGGAGCCCAGATACGCAGTATTTT